This T cell receptor beta chain was profiled in a study of T cells in Graves' hyperthyroidism and ophthalmopathy. Germline V lookup: CDR1 SNHLY, CDR2 FYNNEI. The CDR3 has 14 residues. The V end lost 7 bases, the J end lost 0 bases, and 10 bases lay between the germline ends. This clonotype showed up many times. Ophthalmopathy in the patients scored at least 3 on Clinical Activity Score and at least 4 on NOSPECS grade, lasting under 3 months. Each diagnosis drew on symptoms, thyroxine, TRAb, thyroid ultrasound and orbital computed tomography findings. This sample holds PBMCs from about 9.3 ml fresh peripheral blood. TCR beta CDR3 region amplification was performed from RNA transcripts. Researchers ran a first-round RT-PCR on the TCR CDR3 using the HTBI primer set. TCRdb ran MiXCR on the multiplex PCR reads and lists one entry per CDR3 protein. The table includes around 600,000 distinct CDR3 sequences, approximately 15% detected once.

The sample consisted of blood. The clonotype originates from a woman younger than 35 with Graves' ophthalmopathy. The chain employs TRBV2 and TRBJ1-5; D gene unclear. CDR3 region: CASKADYSNQPQHF. Here the CDR3 DNA reads TGTGCCAGCAAAGCAGACTATAGCAATCAGCCCCAGCATTTT.